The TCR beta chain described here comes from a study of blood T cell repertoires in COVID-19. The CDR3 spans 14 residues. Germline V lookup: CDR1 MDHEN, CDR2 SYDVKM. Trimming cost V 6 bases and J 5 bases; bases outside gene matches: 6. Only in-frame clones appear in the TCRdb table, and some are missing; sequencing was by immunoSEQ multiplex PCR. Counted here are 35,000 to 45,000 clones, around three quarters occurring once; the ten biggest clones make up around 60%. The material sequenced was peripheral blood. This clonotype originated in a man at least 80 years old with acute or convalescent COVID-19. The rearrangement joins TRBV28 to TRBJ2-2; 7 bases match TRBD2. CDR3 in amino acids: CASRSGGRTGELFF. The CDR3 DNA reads TGTGCCAGCAGGTCGGGCGGGAGAACCGGGGAGCTGTTTTTT.